The 10 T cell receptor beta chains in this list originate from one sample, sequenced in a study of control samples from healthy donors and cancer patients. Data came from immunoSEQ multiplex PCR; TCRdb stores just in-frame clones and leaves some out. The data show 120,000 or so clones, more than 80% seen once. Specimen: blood. The receptors were gathered from a young man in good health.

This chain joins TRBV28 and TRBJ1-1; 8 nucleotides agree with TRBD1. Trimming removed 5 bases from V and 5 bases from J; junction bases left unmatched: 7. Germline CDR1 is MDHEN and CDR2 is SYDVKM. This CDR3 has 14 amino acids. CDR3 protein: CASSLTGGRTEAFF. In DNA form, the CDR3 reads TGTGCCAGCAGTCTCACAGGGGGAAGGACTGAAGCTTTCTTT. The complete variable domain, with remaining parts taken from reference TRBV28 and TRBJ1-1, reads DVKVTQSSRYLVKRTGEKVFLECVQDMDHENMFWYRQDPGLGLRLIYFSYDVKMKEKGDIPEGYSVSREKKERFSLILESASTNQTSMYLCASSLTGGRTEAFFGQGTRLTVV.

This chain links TRBV25-1 with TRBJ2-5; D is possibly TRBD2 (6 bases). The CDR3 is made up of 15 amino acids. Looked up from germline, CDR1 is MGHDK and CDR2 is SYGVNS. Trimming removed 5 bases at V and 1 base at J, with 14 bases between. This chain's CDR3 is CASSPLGGAQETQYF. CDR3 in DNA: TGTGCCAGCAGTCCCCTGGGCGGGGCCCAAGAGACCCAGTACTTC. The full variable domain, with the rest looked up from reference TRBV25-1 and TRBJ2-5, is EADIYQTPRYLVIGTGKKITLECSQTMGHDKMYWYQQDPGMELHLIHYSYGVNSTEKGDLSSESTVSRIRTEHFPLTLESARPSHTSQYLCASSPLGGAQETQYFGPGTRLLVL.

The chain links TRBV5-6 to TRBJ2-1, with D perhaps matching TRBD2 (7 bases). Germline V gene lookup returns CDR1 SGHDT and CDR2 YYEEEE. With 1 base removed from V and 2 bases from J, the gap between germline ends came to 13 bases. CDR3 size: 16 residues. CDR3 protein: CASSLNGRGPYNEQFF. In DNA, the CDR3 is TGTGCCAGCAGCTTGAACGGGCGGGGGCCCTACAATGAGCAGTTCTTC.

This chain uses TRBV10-3 with TRBJ1-1, with 7 bases matching TRBD1. The ends lost 4 bases at V and 3 bases at J; junction bases unmatched: 8. The CDR3 spans 15 residues. Germline CDR1 and CDR2: ENHRY and SYGVKD. The DNA of the CDR3 is TGTGCCATCAGTGCGAGAGGGGGCTGGGACACTGAAGCTTTCTTT. Translated: CAISARGGWDTEAFF.

The chain carries TRBV5-1 and TRBJ2-1; 8 bases map to TRBD1. From germline, CDR1 is SGHRS and CDR2 YFSETQ. The CDR3 loop spans 22 amino acids. With V trimmed by 1 base and J by 6 bases, 27 bases remained unmatched. In nucleotides, the CDR3 is TGCGCCAGCAGCTTGCGAGGCAGGGGGCCGCTCAATCCTAATTTGCCGTTCAATGAGCAGTTCTTC. This encodes CASSLRGRGPLNPNLPFNEQFF.

V is TRBV11-2 and J is TRBJ2-3; unclear D gene. The CDR3 sequence is 15 residues long. CDR1 is SGHAT and CDR2 is FQNNGV in the germline V gene. The V gene lost 5 bases and the J gene lost 0 bases, with 12 bases spanning the gap. DNA for the CDR3: TGTGCCAGCAGCCGAATAGAGGCTAGCACAGATACGCAGTATTTT. Its translation is CASSRIEASTDTQYF.

The V call is TRBV5-1, the J call TRBJ2-3; 15 bases map to TRBD2. The CDR3 length is 18 residues. Germline trimming cut 4 bases from V and 1 base from J; bases unmatched to any gene: 7. Per the germline V gene, CDR1 is SGHRS and CDR2 is YFSETQ. CDR3 sequence: CASSPGLAGGPGTDTQYF. The CDR3 DNA follows: TGCGCCAGCAGCCCCGGACTAGCGGGGGGGCCTGGCACAGATACGCAGTATTTT.

The chain is built from TRBV28 and TRBJ1-2, with D uncertain. Trimming removed 6 bases at V and 2 bases at J, with 10 bases between. This CDR3 region has 13 residues. Germline V CDR1 and CDR2: MDHEN, SYDVKM. CDR3 residues: CASRKRVNYGYTF. The CDR3 DNA is TGTGCCAGCAGGAAGCGGGTGAACTATGGCTACACCTTC.

Regarding this clone: Other nucleotide sequences from this sample produce the same CDR3. The V gene is TRBV27, the J gene TRBJ2-3; maybe TRBD2 (6 bases). CDR1 is MNHEY and CDR2 is SMNVEV in the germline V gene (reference sequence). This CDR3 contains 13 residues. The V end was cut by 0 bases, the J end by 6 bases, with 7 bases between. CDR3 coding DNA: TGTGCCAGCAGTTTATCAGGGAGGGATACGCAGTATTTT. Translating it yields CASSLSGRDTQYF.

This clone is a singleton in its sample. The chain employs TRBV5-5 and TRBJ1-4, with D perhaps matching TRBD1 (5 bases). The CDR3 has 14 amino acids. CDR1 is SGHKS, CDR2 YYEKEE, per germline (reference sequence). V was clipped by 0 bases and J by 7 bases, with 10 bases between them. CDR3 DNA sequence: TGTGCCAGCAGCTTGGAATGGGGGAGTGAAAAACTGTTTTTT. It codes for CASSLEWGSEKLFF. Full variable domain (missing parts from reference TRBV5-5 and TRBJ1-4): DAGVTQSPTHLIKTRGQQVTLRCSPISGHKSVSWYQQVLGQGPQFIFQYYEKEERGRGNFPDRFSARQFPNYSSELNVNALLLGDSALYLCASSLEWGSEKLFFGSGTQLSVL.